What follows are 9 T cell receptor beta chains derived from one specimen sequenced in a study of cytomegalovirus exposure and HLA in healthy donors. Amplification used 60 Vbeta primers and 13 Jbeta primers. The method was immunoSEQ multiplex PCR; TCRdb's version includes in-frame clones alone and lacks a portion of them. This sample's table reports 200,000 or so clones. Sequences were obtained from PBMCs. The receptors derive from a girl aged 2-10 years in good health and CMV-seropositive.

The chain recombines TRBV28 with TRBJ2-7, with TRBD2 matching 12 bases. Looked up from germline, CDR1 is MDHEN and CDR2 is SYDVKM. CDR3 length equals 14 residues. J was trimmed by 6 bases and V by 4 bases; bases with no gene match: 4. This chain's CDR3 is CASSSSGREIEQYF. CDR3 bases: TGTGCCAGCAGTTCTAGCGGGAGGGAGATCGAGCAGTACTTC.

The chain uses TRBV6-4 and TRBJ2-7, with TRBD1 identical over 7 bases. This CDR3 has 17 amino acids. V lost 6 bases and J lost 3; bases outside the gene matches: 17. The germline V gene has CDR1 MRHNA and CDR2 SNTAGT. The CDR3 here is CASSRLEQGQSLYEQYF. DNA for the CDR3: TGTGCCAGCAGCCGGTTAGAACAGGGACAGTCCCTCTACGAGCAGTACTTC.

CDR3 residues: CATGDPTSVRYF. As DNA, the CDR3 is TGTGCCACGGGGGACCCTACCTCGGTTCGGTACTTC. This chain links TRBV6-1 with TRBJ2-7, with D possibly TRBD2 on 6 matching bases. The V end was cut by 10 bases, the J end by 12 bases, with 22 bases between. This CDR3 spans 12 amino acids. Germline lookup yields CDR1 MNHNS and CDR2 SASEGT.

This chain links TRBV9 with TRBJ2-1, with TRBD2 matching over 9 bases. J was trimmed by 5 bases and V by 5 bases; bases with no gene match: 8. CDR3 length: 15 amino acids. Germline V gene data show CDR1 as SGDLS and CDR2 as YYNGEE. The DNA for the CDR3 is TGTGCCAGCAGTTTTACTAGCGGGTCCCACAATGAGCAGTTCTTC. Protein sequence: CASSFTSGSHNEQFF.

This chain joins TRBV29-1 and TRBJ1-1; 7 positions match TRBD1. The CDR3 is made up of 13 amino acids. The V segment lost 6 bases and the J segment 4 bases; nucleotides outside the gene matches: 8. Germline CDR1 reads SQVTM; CDR2 reads ANQGSEA. CDR3 residues: CSVSDRVPTEAFF. CDR3 sequence (DNA): TGCAGCGTGTCTGACAGGGTCCCCACTGAAGCTTTCTTT. The full variable domain, with the rest looked up from reference TRBV29-1 and TRBJ1-1, is SAVISQKPSRDICQRGTSLTIQCQVDSQVTMMFWYRQQPGQSLTLIATANQGSEATYESGFVIDKFPISRPNLTFSTLTVSNMSPEDSSIYLCSVSDRVPTEAFFGQGTRLTVV.

The chain combines TRBV29-1 with TRBJ1-4, with TRBD1 identical over 10 bases. The V gene's germline CDR1 is SQVTM and CDR2 ANQGSEA. This CDR3 has 13 residues. J was trimmed by 8 bases and V by 7 bases; bases with no gene match: 7. CDR3 residues: CSATGTGEEKLFF. Written as DNA, the CDR3 is TGCAGCGCGACCGGGACAGGGGAAGAAAAACTGTTTTTT.

V gene TRBV14 combines with J gene TRBJ2-3, with TRBD2 matching over 10 bases. The CDR3 is 16 amino acids. J gave up 5 bases and V 0 bases, and 5 bases lay outside the gene matches. Germline-derived CDR1 and CDR2 are SGHDN and FVKESK. DNA for the CDR3: TGTGCCAGCAGCCAAGATCCGGGACTAGCGTTAGATACGCAGTATTTT. Protein sequence: CASSQDPGLALDTQYF.

The chain is built from TRBV7-2 and TRBJ2-1; D might be TRBD2 (5 bases). The CDR3 extends over 15 amino acids. The V and J ends lost 0 bases and 9 bases respectively, with 15 bases between them. Germline V CDR1 and CDR2: SGHTA, FQGNSA. The CDR3 DNA reads TGTGCCAGCAGCTTAGCGGACCCGTCTACTAGTGAGCAGTTCTTC. Protein: CASSLADPSTSEQFF.

The chain employs TRBV2 and TRBJ2-7, with 7 bases identical to TRBD1. The germline CDR1 and CDR2 sequences are SNHLY and FYNNEI. The V segment lost 5 bases and the J segment 1 base; nucleotides outside the gene matches: 5. CDR3 length: 14 residues. The CDR3 spells CASSKRTGSYEQYF. In DNA, the CDR3 is TGTGCCAGCAGTAAACGGACAGGATCCTACGAGCAGTACTTC.